The 14 T cell receptor beta chains reported below all come from one sample, sequenced in a study of Ad26.COV2.S vaccination and SARS-CoV-2 variants. TCRdb keeps only in-frame clones here, not all; method: immunoSEQ multiplex PCR. The table has around 400,000 clones, about four fifths seen once; the top ten hold approximately 7.8%. As to treatment: about 20 received Ad26.COV2.S at low or high dose, single or two shots; 5 received placebo; per-sample allocation not given. Sample collection was performed on day 63 after the first vaccine or placebo injection. The sequences come from peripheral blood, collected in a trial of Ad26.COV2.S vaccine versus placebo. These receptors originate from a person between 18 and 60 years old who received the Ad26.COV2.S COVID-19 vaccine or a placebo.

The rearrangement uses TRBV4-3 and TRBJ1-3; D is unclear. The germline gives CDR1 LGHNA, CDR2 YSLEER. The V end was cut by 0 bases, the J end by 3 bases, with 9 bases between. CDR3 length: 15 residues. The CDR3 nucleotides are TGCGCCAGCAGCCAAGATGGGGAGGGTGGAAACACCATATATTTT. Translating gives CASSQDGEGGNTIYF.

The chain employs TRBV6-5 and TRBJ1-1; TRBD1 might be the D (6 bases). This CDR3 is 15 amino acids long. The germline V and J ends were trimmed by 8 bases and 5 bases, with 21 bases remaining between them. CDR1 and CDR2 from the germline V gene are MNHEY and SVGAGI. The CDR3 bases are TGTGCCAGCTATTCGGAGAAACAGGGTTGGACTGAAGCTTTCTTT. This sequence encodes CASYSEKQGWTEAFF.

The chain is built from TRBV10-2 and TRBJ1-4, with D uncertain. The CDR3 has 13 residues. From germline, CDR1 is WSHSY and CDR2 SAAADI. The V end lost 7 bases, the J end lost 5 bases, and 11 bases lay between the germline ends. In nucleotides, the CDR3 is TGCGCCAGCACCGACATAGCCAATGAAAAACTGTTTTTT. Its protein product is CASTDIANEKLFF.

The chain joins TRBV6-6 to TRBJ2-5; a weak D match, TRBD1 (5 bases). The CDR3 runs to 12 residues. CDR1 MNHNY and CDR2 SVGAGI come from the germline V gene (reference sequence). Trimming removed 6 bases from V and 4 bases from J, with 9 bases in between. CDR3 sequence reads: CASSYTGETQYF. CDR3 nucleotide sequence: TGTGCCAGCAGCTATACAGGAGAGACCCAGTACTTC.

The chain joins TRBV19 to TRBJ2-7; D may match TRBD1 or TRBD2 (5 bases each). The CDR3 spans 13 residues. V was cut by 9 bases and J by 2 bases, with 14 bases left in between. The V gene's germline CDR1 is LNHDA and CDR2 SQIVND (reference sequence). CDR3 protein: CASRDPRTYEQYF. The CDR3 DNA reads as TGTGCCAGCCGGGACCCTAGGACCTACGAGCAGTACTTC.

The CDR3 sequence: CASSSHVGLAGAWEQFF. The CDR3 DNA sequence: TGTGCCAGCAGCTCTCACGTAGGGCTAGCGGGAGCATGGGAGCAGTTCTTC. The V gene is TRBV21-1, the J gene TRBJ2-1; TRBD2, the table's D call, lacks a check against the DNA. TRBV21-1 is a known pseudogene. The CDR3 runs to 17 residues.

This chain uses TRBV9 with TRBJ1-2; TRBD1 aligns across 7 bases. The V gene's germline CDR1 is SGDLS and CDR2 YYNGEE. V was clipped by 3 bases and J by 1 base; unmatched bases: 12. This CDR3 region has 17 residues. CDR3 bases: TGTGCCAGCAGCGCCCCTCGGACAGGAAATTATAACTATGGCTACACCTTC. Protein sequence: CASSAPRTGNYNYGYTF.

The V and J genes are TRBV4-1 and TRBJ2-1; 7 bases map to TRBD2. The CDR3 spans 16 residues. CDR1 is MGHRA, CDR2 YSYEKL, per germline. Trimming took 1 base from V and 4 from J; bases not matched to a gene: 7. CDR3 DNA sequence: TGCGCCAGCAGCCAAGGTCGTCTAGCGGCTTACAATGAGCAGTTCTTC. It translates to CASSQGRLAAYNEQFF.

Only one count was recorded for this clone. CDR3 amino acids: CASSLVASGSGGTDTQYF. The CDR3 DNA follows: TGCGCCAGCAGCTTGGTCGCTAGCGGGAGTGGGGGCACAGATACGCAGTATTTT. The genes are TRBV5-1 and TRBJ2-3; 10 positions match TRBD2. Germline loops: CDR1 SGHRS, CDR2 YFSETQ. This CDR3 contains 18 residues. V trimming: 0 bases; J trimming: 1 base; junction bases outside the gene matches: 8.

In its sample, this clone was seen a few times. The chain employs TRBV20-1 and TRBJ1-2, with D maybe TRBD1 (5 bases). The CDR3 consists of 12 residues. Per the germline V gene, CDR1 is DFQATT and CDR2 is SNEGSKA (reference sequence). V dropped 3 bases and J dropped 6 bases, with 11 bases sitting between them. Written as DNA, the CDR3 is TGCAGTGCTAGTACGGCAGGGAATGGCTACACCTTC. This gives the protein CSASTAGNGYTF.

The chain couples TRBV6-5 to TRBJ1-2; D remains ambiguous. The CDR3 runs to 13 residues. Germline V gives CDR1 MNHEY, CDR2 SVGAGI. Trimming pared 6 bases from V and 8 bases from J, leaving 16 bases between. The chain's CDR3 is CASSPWVWTGYTF. CDR3 sequence (DNA): TGTGCCAGCAGCCCCTGGGTTTGGACCGGCTACACCTTC.

In its sample, this clone was seen once. This chain links TRBV13 with TRBJ1-2, with 8 bases matching TRBD1. J was trimmed by 6 bases and V by 7 bases; bases with no gene match: 10. This CDR3 spans 14 amino acids. The germline CDR1 and CDR2 sequences are PRHDT and FYEKMQ (reference sequence). The CDR3 protein is CASTKDREAHGYTF. As DNA, the CDR3 is TGTGCCAGCACCAAGGACAGGGAGGCCCATGGCTACACCTTC.

This sequence joins TRBV9 and TRBJ2-3; no clear D gene. Germline CDR1 SGDLS, CDR2 YYNGEE. This CDR3 has 12 amino acids. The germline V and J ends were trimmed by 5 bases and 5 bases, with 9 bases remaining between them. For the CDR3, the DNA is TGTGCCAGCAGTGCGAGTCGAGATACGCAGTATTTT. Its translation is CASSASRDTQYF.

The chain joins TRBV2 to TRBJ2-7, with 10 bases that match TRBD2. The CDR3 is made up of 15 amino acids. The trim removed 6 bases at V and 2 bases at J, leaving 7 bases unmatched. CDR1 is SNHLY, CDR2 FYNNEI, per germline. CDR3: CASRATSGAPYEQYF. The CDR3 coding sequence is TGTGCCAGCAGGGCCACTAGCGGGGCCCCCTACGAGCAGTACTTC.